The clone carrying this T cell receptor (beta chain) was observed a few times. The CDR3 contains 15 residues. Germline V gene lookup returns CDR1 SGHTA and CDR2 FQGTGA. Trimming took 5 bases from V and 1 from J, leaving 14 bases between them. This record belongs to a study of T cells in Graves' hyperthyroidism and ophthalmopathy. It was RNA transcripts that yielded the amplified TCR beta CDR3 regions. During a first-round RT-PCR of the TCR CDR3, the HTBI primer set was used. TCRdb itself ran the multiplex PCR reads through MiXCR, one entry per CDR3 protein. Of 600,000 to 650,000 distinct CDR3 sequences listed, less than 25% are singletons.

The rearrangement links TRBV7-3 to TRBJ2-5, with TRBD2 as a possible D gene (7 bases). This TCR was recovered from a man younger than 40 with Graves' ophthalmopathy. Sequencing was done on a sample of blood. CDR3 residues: CASSHSGGSQETQYF. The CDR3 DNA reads TGTGCCAGCAGCCACTCGGGGGGCAGCCAAGAGACCCAGTACTTC.